The 17 T cell receptor beta chains in this list originate from one sample, sequenced in a study of cytomegalovirus exposure and HLA in healthy donors. Vbeta (60) and Jbeta (13) primers were used in the PCR. Using immunoSEQ multiplex PCR, the repertoire was profiled, and TCRdb retains in-frame clones only, with some absent. The data contain 75,000 to 100,000 clones, under 85% of them seen just once; the ten biggest clones take up 11%. The sample comprised PBMCs. Receptors were obtained from a man aged 18-30 years in good health and CMV-seropositive.

The genes are TRBV4-1 and TRBJ2-7; 8 nucleotides align to TRBD1. Unmatched junction bases numbered 4, after V lost 6 bases and J lost 9 bases. This CDR3 has 11 amino acids. Per the germline V gene, CDR1 is MGHRA and CDR2 is YSYEKL. As DNA, the CDR3 is TGCGCCAGCAGTGACAGGGGCGGGCAGTACTTC. Protein sequence: CASSDRGGQYF.

This clone has a single count. The J gene is TRBJ2-5, the V gene TRBV7-9; D is undetermined. V shed 5 bases and J shed 5 bases, with 15 bases lying between them. CDR3 length: 14 residues. Germline assignment: CDR1 SEHNR and CDR2 FQNEAQ (reference sequence). CDR3 in DNA: TGTGCCAGCAGCCCAACAGTTACTTGGGAGACCCAGTACTTC. Amino acid sequence: CASSPTVTWETQYF.

The CDR3 bases are TGTGCCAGCAGCTTCGAGGAGGGGCGGCCCCAGCATTTT. Protein product: CASSFEEGRPQHF. The chain recombines TRBV7-2 with TRBJ1-5; maybe TRBD1 (5 bases). Germline V gene sequence: CDR1 SGHTA, CDR2 FQGNSA. CDR3 length equals 13 residues. Trimming removed 3 bases at V and 9 bases at J, with 12 bases between. The whole variable domain, filled in from reference TRBV7-2 and TRBJ1-5, reads GAGVSQSPSNKVTEKGKDVELRCDPISGHTALYWYRQSLGQGLEFLIYFQGNSAPDKSGLPSDRFSAERTGGSVSTLTIQRTQQEDSAVYLCASSFEEGRPQHFGDGTRLSIL.

The V and J genes are TRBV13 and TRBJ1-6, with 7 bases fitting TRBD1. Germline trimming cut 5 bases from V and 10 bases from J; bases unmatched to any gene: 8. Germline V lookup: CDR1 PRHDT, CDR2 FYEKMQ (reference sequence). The CDR3 has 14 amino acids. Written as DNA, the CDR3 is TGTGCCAGCAGCGAAATAGGGACAGTCTCACCCCTCCACTTT. Translated, it gives CASSEIGTVSPLHF.

With regard to this clone: The same CDR3 arises from other DNA sequences in this sample as well. This chain connects TRBV4-1 to TRBJ2-2; D remains unclear. Trimming stripped 4 bases from V and 3 bases from J, with 6 bases between. From germline, CDR1 is MGHRA and CDR2 YSYEKL. There are 13 residues in the CDR3. The CDR3 DNA sequence: TGCGCCAGCAGCCCTCGGGACACCGGGGAGCTGTTTTTT. It yields the protein CASSPRDTGELFF.

Note on this clone: Sequence at one end of the junction differs from germline and may be a read error. This chain connects TRBV4-1 to TRBJ2-2; 7 positions match TRBD1. Germline assignment: CDR1 MGHRA and CDR2 YSYEKL. This CDR3 contains 17 residues. For the CDR3, the DNA is TGCGCCAGCACCCAAGACCCACTGGGACAGCACACCGGGGAGCTGTTTTTT. Translation: CASTQDPLGQHTGELFF.

A few counts support this clone. The genes are TRBV5-1 and TRBJ2-7; TRBD1 matches at 7 bases. The CDR3 totals 15 residues. V shed 4 bases and J 5 bases; nucleotides not matched to a gene: 12. Germline loops: CDR1 SGHRS, CDR2 YFSETQ. CDR3 nucleotides: TGCGCCAGCAGCGGGGAGACAGGGAGAGGGCACGAGCAGTACTTC. Protein sequence: CASSGETGRGHEQYF. Drawing the rest from reference TRBV5-1 and TRBJ2-7, the complete variable domain is KAGVTQTPRYLIKTRGQQVTLSCSPISGHRSVSWYQQTPGQGLQFLFEYFSETQRNKGNFPGRFSGRQFSNSRSEMNVSTLELGDSALYLCASSGETGRGHEQYFGPGTRLTVT.

The sample holds one count of this clone. This chain uses TRBV29-1 with TRBJ2-2, with D possibly being TRBD1 (6 bases). Looked up from germline, CDR1 is SQVTM and CDR2 is ANQGSEA. Trimming took off 3 bases at V and 2 bases at J, with 13 bases between the two ends. The CDR3 has 15 residues. CDR3 DNA sequence: TGCAGCGTTGACCCTACAGGGACCAACACCGGGGAGCTGTTTTTT. Protein product: CSVDPTGTNTGELFF.

This clone was picked up one time. The chain joins TRBV9 to TRBJ2-3, with 8 bases lining up with TRBD2. Germline V CDR1 and CDR2: SGDLS, YYNGEE. This CDR3 is built from 16 residues. V trimming: 0 bases; J trimming: 0 bases; junction bases outside the gene matches: 3. As DNA, the CDR3 is TGTGCCAGCAGCGTAGCGGGGGGGACTAGCACAGATACGCAGTATTTT. This encodes CASSVAGGTSTDTQYF.

The chain combines TRBV11-1 with TRBJ2-3, with D perhaps matching TRBD1 (6 bases). Germline V lookup: CDR1 SGHAT, CDR2 FQDESV (reference sequence). V lost 3 bases to trimming and J lost 3 bases, with 10 bases between them. The CDR3 is 14 residues long. The CDR3 reads CASSLGTGTDTQYF. DNA for the CDR3: TGTGCCAGCAGCTTGGGAACAGGGACAGATACGCAGTATTTT.

The rearrangement joins TRBV30 to TRBJ1-6; D is ambiguous. CDR1 GTSNPN and CDR2 SVGIG come from the germline V gene (reference sequence). The CDR3 is made up of 16 amino acids. V lost 1 base and J 0 bases, leaving 10 bases between the germline ends. The CDR3 loop is CAWSGQQSSYNSPLHF. The CDR3 region has the DNA TGTGCCTGGAGTGGACAACAGAGCTCCTATAATTCACCCCTCCACTTT.

The chain links TRBV4-2 to TRBJ2-5; 13 bases align to TRBD2. Germline V gene lookup returns CDR1 LGHNA and CDR2 YNFKEQ. The V segment lost 5 bases and the J segment 1 base; nucleotides outside the gene matches: 4. The CDR3 is 16 amino acids. CDR3 sequence (DNA): TGTGCCAGCAGCTCGGGACTAGCGGGGCCCCAAGAGACCCAGTACTTC. It specifies CASSSGLAGPQETQYF.

The CDR3 spells CASFGGSYEQYF. CDR3 DNA sequence: TGTGCCAGCTTCGGGGGGTCCTACGAGCAGTACTTC. This chain connects TRBV6-1 to TRBJ2-7; 7 positions match TRBD2. Unmatched junction bases numbered 2, after V lost 8 bases and J lost 1 base. The CDR3 length is 12 residues. CDR1 and CDR2 (germline): MNHNS, SASEGT.

The rearrangement links TRBV7-7 to TRBJ2-5, with D maybe TRBD2 (5 bases). Germline V gives CDR1 SSHAT, CDR2 FNYEAQ (reference sequence). V shed 4 bases and J shed 4 bases, with 16 bases lying between them. CDR3 length: 15 amino acids. The CDR3 nucleotides are TGTGCCAGCAGCTCCGGACTGGGTACGGCAGAGACCCAGTACTTC. Translating it yields CASSSGLGTAETQYF. Based on the CDR3 plus reference TRBV7-7 and TRBJ2-5, the full variable domain is GAGVSQSPRYKVTKRGQDVTLRCDPISSHATLYWYQQALGQGPEFLTYFNYEAQPDKSGLPSDRFSAERPEGSISTLTIQRTEQRDSAMYRCASSSGLGTAETQYFGPGTRLLVL.

The rearrangement links TRBV10-3 to TRBJ2-3; TRBD2 is a possible D gene (6 bases). CDR1 ENHRY and CDR2 SYGVKD come from the germline V gene. The length of the CDR3 is 15 residues. Trimming pared 2 bases from V and 1 base from J, leaving 10 bases between. CDR3 loop: CAISEASSGTDTQYF. The CDR3 DNA follows: TGTGCCATCAGTGAGGCTTCTAGCGGCACAGATACGCAGTATTTT.

This chain connects TRBV13 to TRBJ2-1, with TRBD1 as a possible D gene (6 bases). The CDR3 is 15 residues long. V was cut by 3 bases and J by 2 bases, with 11 bases left in between. Germline CDR1 reads PRHDT; CDR2 reads FYEKMQ (reference sequence). In nucleotides, the CDR3 is TGTGCCAGCAGCTTGACAGGTCTACCCTACAATGAGCAGTTCTTC. It specifies CASSLTGLPYNEQFF. The full variable domain, rest sourced from reference TRBV13 and TRBJ2-1, is AAGVIQSPRHLIKEKRETATLKCYPIPRHDTVYWYQQGPGQDPQFLISFYEKMQSDKGSIPDRFSAQQFSDYHSELNMSSLELGDSALYFCASSLTGLPYNEQFFGPGTRLTVL.

The chain uses TRBV7-9 and TRBJ1-1, with TRBD1 as a possible D gene (5 bases). The CDR3 totals 12 residues. With 1 base removed from V and 10 bases from J, the gap between germline ends came to 10 bases. The germline V gene encodes CDR1 SEHNR and CDR2 FQNEAQ (reference sequence). This CDR3 is CASSLGGGGAFF. CDR3 nucleotide sequence: TGTGCCAGCAGCTTAGGGGGGGGAGGAGCTTTCTTT.